The 8 T cell receptor beta chains given below trace back to one sample, sequenced in a study of OX40 agonist ivuxolimab in advanced cancers. To prepare the library, the immunoSEQ multiplex PCR assay was applied. The clones in this table, taken by TCRdb from immuneACCESS, are in-frame only. Not every clone is retained; where verified, under half of the shortfall comes from an unresolved V gene, and the cause of the rest is unknown. The sample table shows about 79,000 clones, and about 92% are seen once. In total, the top ten clones hold 0.5% to 0.65% of the sample. Specimen: CD4+ or CD8+ T cells sorted from blood, collected in a trial of the OX40 agonist ivuxolimab. Every receptor here comes from an adult with an advanced solid tumor such as melanoma, head and neck, liver or kidney cancer.

This rearrangement joins TRBV9 to TRBJ1-4; D might be TRBD1 (5 bases). Trimming shortened V by 0 bases and J by 8 bases, and 17 bases separated the two germline ends. Per germline, CDR1 SGDLS and CDR2 YYNGEE. The CDR3 length is 16 residues. The CDR3 protein is CASSVGGSDGWEKLFF. CDR3 DNA sequence: TGTGCCAGCAGCGTAGGGGGCTCGGACGGCTGGGAAAAACTGTTTTTT.

The chain couples TRBV30 to TRBJ1-2, with D maybe TRBD1 (5 bases). CDR1 and CDR2 from the germline V gene are GTSNPN and SVGIG (reference sequence). This CDR3 is 15 amino acids long. The ends were cut back, 0 bases at V and 8 bases at J, with 19 bases in the middle. The CDR3 region has the DNA TGTGCCTGGAGTGTACGGGGACTTACCAACGGAGGCTACACCTTC. The encoded protein is CAWSVRGLTNGGYTF. Combining the CDR3 with reference TRBV30 and TRBJ1-2 gives the whole variable domain SQTIHQWPATLVQPVGSPLSLECTVEGTSNPNLYWYRQAAGRGLQLLFYSVGIGQISSEVPQNLSASRPQDRQFILSSKKLLLSDSGFYLCAWSVRGLTNGGYTFGSGTRLTVV.

This clone has only one observation. The chain links TRBV29-1 to TRBJ2-1; the match to TRBD2 covers 8 bases. The V gene's germline CDR1 is SQVTM and CDR2 ANQGSEA. Losses at the gene ends were 3 bases for V and 9 bases for J; bases not matched to a gene: 19. The length of the CDR3 is 17 residues. CDR3 protein: CSVDRIAGHPVLGEQFF. CDR3 DNA: TGCAGCGTTGACAGAATAGCGGGACACCCTGTTTTGGGTGAGCAGTTCTTC.

Note on this clone: Other DNA sequences within the sample encode an identical CDR3. The chain recombines TRBV30 with TRBJ1-5; D gene unclear. V lost 0 bases and J 4 bases, leaving 7 bases between the germline ends. The V gene's germline CDR1 is GTSNPN and CDR2 SVGIG (reference sequence). The CDR3 is made up of 13 amino acids. Here the CDR3 DNA reads TGTGCCTGGAGTGTAAGCGGGAATCAGCCCCAGCATTTT. Protein product: CAWSVSGNQPQHF.

This clone appeared a single time. This sequence joins TRBV30 and TRBJ1-1, with D unclear. The V gene's germline CDR1 is GTSNPN and CDR2 SVGIG (reference sequence). Trimming left V 4 bases short and J 2 bases short, with 5 bases between. This CDR3 spans 11 amino acids. CDR3 in amino acids: CAWNPNTEAFF. The CDR3 nucleotides are TGTGCCTGGAACCCAAACACTGAAGCTTTCTTT.

V usage is TRBV30 and J usage is TRBJ2-3; 11 nucleotides align to TRBD2. The J segment lost 4 bases and the V segment lost 4 bases, leaving 4 bases of the junction unmatched. From germline, CDR1 is GTSNPN and CDR2 SVGIG (reference sequence). The CDR3 is 14 amino acids. Here the CDR3 reads CAWKPGLAADTQYF. As DNA, the CDR3 is TGTGCCTGGAAGCCGGGACTAGCGGCAGATACGCAGTATTTT.

CDR3 loop: CASSPQRRGDGYTF. Written as DNA, the CDR3 is TGTGCCAGCTCACCCCAGAGAAGGGGAGATGGCTACACCTTC. This chain connects TRBV18 to TRBJ1-2, with D possibly being TRBD1 (5 bases). V lost 3 bases, J lost 6 bases, and 14 bases lay in between. Germline V gene lookup returns CDR1 KGHSH and CDR2 LQKENI. The CDR3 has 14 residues.

V gene TRBV27 combines with J gene TRBJ2-5, with D possibly being TRBD1 or TRBD2 (6 bases each). This CDR3 contains 14 residues. V shed 3 bases and J shed 5 bases, with 13 bases lying between them. Germline CDR1 reads MNHEY; CDR2 reads SMNVEV (reference sequence). CDR3 amino acids: CASSFRQGRETQYF. The CDR3 DNA reads as TGTGCCAGCAGTTTCCGGCAGGGGAGGGAGACCCAGTACTTC.